One sample yielded the 10 T cell receptor beta chains listed below, sequenced in a study of a mutant IDH1 vaccine in newly diagnosed glioma. No antigen is known for these receptors. The protocol was immunoSEQ multiplex PCR, while the TCRdb copy is restricted to in-frame clones and leaves out a portion. The sample carries 75,000 to 95,000 clones, about 90% recorded once. The time point here: week 47, end of study. The investigators gave 300 ug of mutant IDH1 20-mer peptide in each vaccine dose, together with topical imiquimod. Sequenced material: PBMCs, taken from a glioma patient whose treatment included an IDH1 peptide vaccine. All receptors derive from a woman aged 45-59 years with glioma.

The genes are TRBV5-4 and TRBJ2-3, with D uncertain. Germline-derived CDR1 and CDR2 are SGHNT and YYREEE (reference sequence). This CDR3 region has 15 residues. Trimming pared 2 bases from V and 2 bases from J, leaving 12 bases between. The CDR3 sequence: CASSLDRKNTDTQYF. The CDR3 DNA is TGTGCCAGCAGCTTAGATCGGAAGAACACAGATACGCAGTATTTT.

The gene calls are TRBV19 and TRBJ1-2; no clear D gene. The CDR3 extends over 14 amino acids. V lost 3 bases, J lost 6 bases, and 14 bases lay in between. The germline V gene encodes CDR1 LNHDA and CDR2 SQIVND (reference sequence). The DNA of the CDR3 is TGTGCCAGTAGTATTGGAGGGCCTGCTCATGGCTACACCTTC. It yields the protein CASSIGGPAHGYTF. Using reference TRBV19 and TRBJ1-2 for the parts outside the CDR3, the full variable domain is DGGITQSPKYLFRKEGQNVTLSCEQNLNHDAMYWYRQDPGQGLRLIYYSQIVNDFQKGDIAEGYSVSREKKESFPLTVTSAQKNPTAFYLCASSIGGPAHGYTFGSGTRLTVV.

The chain employs TRBV7-9 and TRBJ1-3; possible D gene TRBD1, 6 bases. Trimming stripped 4 bases from V and 1 base from J, with 8 bases between. The CDR3 is 14 residues long. Germline V gene sequence: CDR1 SEHNR, CDR2 FQNEAQ (reference sequence). The CDR3 DNA follows: TGTGCCAGCAGCTCTACAGGGTCTGGAAACACCATATATTTT. It specifies CASSSTGSGNTIYF.

The chain carries TRBV4-1 and TRBJ2-3; weak D call: TRBD2 (6 bases). Germline CDR1 MGHRA, CDR2 YSYEKL. V lost 2 bases and J lost 13, with 13 bases in between. The CDR3 consists of 12 residues. Written as DNA, the CDR3 is TGCGCCAGCAGCCAATCAATGGGCGGGGAGTATTTT. This codes for CASSQSMGGEYF.

The count of this clone is one. The chain links TRBV5-1 to TRBJ2-3, with 8 bases fitting TRBD2. Per germline, CDR1 SGHRS and CDR2 YFSETQ. The CDR3 extends over 17 amino acids. V was pared by 1 base and J by 0 bases, with 7 bases of the junction left unmatched. The CDR3 DNA sequence: TGCGCCAGCAGCTTGCTGAGCGGGAGAGGTAGCACAGATACGCAGTATTTT. Translating it yields CASSLLSGRGSTDTQYF.

This chain connects TRBV28 to TRBJ2-5; TRBD2 matches 8 bases. CDR3 size: 16 residues. The J segment lost 0 bases and the V segment lost 4 bases, leaving 7 bases of the junction unmatched. The germline CDR1 and CDR2 sequences are MDHEN and SYDVKM. The CDR3 coding sequence is TGTGCCAGCAGTTCTATTAGCGGGGACTACCAAGAGACCCAGTACTTC. Encoded protein: CASSSISGDYQETQYF. Together with reference TRBV28 and TRBJ2-5, the CDR3 gives the full variable domain: DVKVTQSSRYLVKRTGEKVFLECVQDMDHENMFWYRQDPGLGLRLIYFSYDVKMKEKGDIPEGYSVSREKKERFSLILESASTNQTSMYLCASSSISGDYQETQYFGPGTRLLVL.

The chain employs TRBV6-1 and TRBJ1-6; no reliable D call. The CDR3 length is 10 residues. The V end was cut by 6 bases, the J end by 13 bases, with 7 bases between. Looked up from germline, CDR1 is MNHNS and CDR2 is SASEGT. The CDR3, as DNA: TGTGCCAGCAGCAAGTCCCCCCTCCACTTT. It specifies CASSKSPLHF.

A single count supports this clone. This chain uses TRBV11-2 with TRBJ2-7; D ambiguous. Per the germline V gene, CDR1 is SGHAT and CDR2 is FQNNGV. V lost 5 bases and J 0 bases, leaving 11 bases between the germline ends. This CDR3 has 14 amino acids. The CDR3 reads CASSTRTTSYEQYF. The CDR3 region has the DNA TGTGCCAGCAGCACAAGGACCACCTCCTACGAGCAGTACTTC.

V is TRBV6-1 and J is TRBJ1-5, with D hard to call. Trimming took off 5 bases at V and 1 base at J, with 12 bases between the two ends. The CDR3 sequence is 15 residues long. Germline V gene sequence: CDR1 MNHNS, CDR2 SASEGT. CDR3 sequence reads: CASSTQVPSNQPQHF. The CDR3 DNA reads as TGTGCCAGCAGTACCCAGGTTCCGAGCAATCAGCCCCAGCATTTT.

This clone was recorded only once. The V gene is TRBV28, the J gene TRBJ2-5; no firm D call. Trimming pared 2 bases from V and 1 base from J, leaving 8 bases between. Germline lookup yields CDR1 MDHEN and CDR2 SYDVKM. The CDR3 is made up of 14 amino acids. The CDR3 loop is CASSLSSLQETQYF. Written as DNA, the CDR3 is TGTGCCAGCAGTTTAAGCTCCCTCCAAGAGACCCAGTACTTC.